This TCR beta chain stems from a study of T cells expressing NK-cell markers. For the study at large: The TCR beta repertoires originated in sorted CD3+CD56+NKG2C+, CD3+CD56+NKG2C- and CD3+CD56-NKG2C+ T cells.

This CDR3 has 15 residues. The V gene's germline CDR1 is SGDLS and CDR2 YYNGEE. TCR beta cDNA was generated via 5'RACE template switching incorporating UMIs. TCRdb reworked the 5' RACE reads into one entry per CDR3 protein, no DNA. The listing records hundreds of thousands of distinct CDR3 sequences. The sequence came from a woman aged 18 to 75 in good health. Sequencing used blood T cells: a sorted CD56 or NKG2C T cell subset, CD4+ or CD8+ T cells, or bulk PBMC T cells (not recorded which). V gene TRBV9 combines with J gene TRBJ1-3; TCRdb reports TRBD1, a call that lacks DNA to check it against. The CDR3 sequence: CASTRGGLSGNTIYF.